Shown below are 20 T cell receptor beta chains from a single sample sequenced in a study of CD8 T cells in Susac syndrome. It was with random hexamers that roughly 0.45 to 1 ug RNA was reverse transcribed. TCRdb re-derived calls from the immunoSEQ multiplex PCR reads in MiXCR, one entry per CDR3 protein. Among 100,000 to 150,000 distinct CDR3 sequences listed, roughly 80% were seen once. The sample comprised CD8+ T cells from PBMCs. The receptors were sampled from a human donor with multiple sclerosis.

This chain connects TRBV27 to TRBJ2-1; D is unresolved. This CDR3 has 14 amino acids. Germline CDR1 is MNHEY and CDR2 is SMNVEV (reference sequence). The V end lost 2 bases, the J end lost 3 bases, and 8 bases lay between the germline ends. DNA of the CDR3: TGTGCCAGCAGTTTAACAAGAATCTACAATGAGCAGTTCTTC. Translating gives CASSLTRIYNEQFF.

The chain has TRBV20-1 and TRBJ1-3; D not resolved. From germline, CDR1 is DFQATT and CDR2 SNEGSKA (reference sequence). The CDR3 has 14 residues. Trimming removed 6 bases from V and 0 bases from J, with 12 bases in between. CDR3 in DNA: TGCAGTGCCAGAACAGCCTACTCTGGAAACACCATATATTTT. The encoded protein is CSARTAYSGNTIYF.

The genes are TRBV7-9 and TRBJ1-2; 8 bases map to TRBD1. The CDR3 contains 13 residues. Trimming at V came to 11 bases and at J to 7 bases, leaving 12 bases not matched to a gene. Germline loops: CDR1 SEHNR, CDR2 FQNEAQ (reference sequence). CDR3 in DNA: TGTGCCGCACCGGGACAGGAGAGCGGTGGCTACACCTTC. This gives the protein CAAPGQESGGYTF.

V and J are TRBV2 and TRBJ2-3; 7 bases line up with TRBD1. There are 15 residues in the CDR3. V lost 0 bases to trimming and J lost 3 bases; unmatched junction nucleotides: 3. Germline V gene data show CDR1 as SNHLY and CDR2 as FYNNEI. CDR3 coding DNA: TGTGCCAGCAGTGAAGCAGGGGGCTGGACAGATACGCAGTATTTT. Translating it yields CASSEAGGWTDTQYF.

This clonotype was observed a handful of times. This chain uses TRBV6-2 or TRBV6-3 with TRBJ2-1; D gene ambiguous. Germline CDR1 is MNHEY and CDR2 is SVGEGT. The CDR3 spans 11 residues. The V end lost 2 bases, the J end lost 7 bases, and 3 bases lay between the germline ends. The CDR3 protein is CASSYPNEQFF. DNA of the CDR3: TGTGCCAGCAGTTACCCGAATGAGCAGTTCTTC.

The rearrangement joins TRBV7-9 to TRBJ1-1; D uncertain. V lost 5 bases to trimming and J lost 1 base, with 20 bases between them. The CDR3 has 17 residues. Per the germline V gene, CDR1 is SEHNR and CDR2 is FQNEAQ (reference sequence). The CDR3: CASSPLLSGRRNTEAFF. CDR3 in DNA: TGTGCCAGCAGCCCCCTCTTATCAGGCAGACGGAACACTGAAGCTTTCTTT. Supplemented by reference TRBV7-9 and TRBJ1-1, the full variable domain reads DTGVSQNPRHKITKRGQNVTFRCDPISEHNRLYWYRQTLGQGPEFLTYFQNEAQLEKSRLLSDRFSAERPKGSFSTLEIQRTEQGDSAMYLCASSPLLSGRRNTEAFFGQGTRLTVV.

The chain joins TRBV12-3 or TRBV12-4 to TRBJ1-1; the D gene is possibly TRBD1 (5 bases). There are 13 residues in the CDR3. V shed 8 bases and J shed 1 base, with 11 bases lying between them. CDR3 sequence (DNA): TGTGCCAGCGGTCTGGGGGGGAACACTGAAGCTTTCTTT. Amino acids: CASGLGGNTEAFF.

V and J are TRBV19 and TRBJ2-1; possible D gene TRBD1, 5 bases. CDR1 and CDR2 from the germline V gene are LNHDA and SQIVND (reference sequence). The germline V and J ends were trimmed by 7 bases and 8 bases, with 15 bases remaining between them. CDR3 size: 13 residues. CDR3 amino acids: CASTSKGNDEQFF. DNA for the CDR3: TGTGCCAGTACTTCAAAGGGGAACGATGAGCAGTTCTTC.

This clonotype has more than one count but fewer than ten. J is TRBJ2-2 and V is TRBV11-2, with a possible D match to TRBD2 (5 bases). This CDR3 has 14 amino acids. Per germline, CDR1 SGHAT and CDR2 FQNNGV. Trimming stripped 6 bases from V and 2 bases from J, with 10 bases between. CDR3 nucleotides: TGTGCCAGCAGTTTGGCGGGTAACACCGGGGAGCTGTTTTTT. Translation gives CASSLAGNTGELFF. Using reference TRBV11-2 and TRBJ2-2 for the parts outside the CDR3, the full variable domain is EAGVAQSPRYKIIEKRQSVAFWCNPISGHATLYWYQQILGQGPKLLIQFQNNGVVDDSQLPKDRFSAERLKGVDSTLKIQPAKLEDSAVYLCASSLAGNTGELFFGEGSRLTVL.

This clonotype occurred once. The chain is built from TRBV5-1 and TRBJ1-1; D is ambiguous. From germline, CDR1 is SGHRS and CDR2 YFSETQ. Trimming stripped 1 base from V and 5 bases from J, with 15 bases between. The CDR3 extends over 15 amino acids. CDR3: CASSLSSIAWTEAFF. As DNA, the CDR3 is TGCGCCAGCAGCTTGTCCTCAATAGCTTGGACTGAAGCTTTCTTT. The variable domain in full, with the rest retrieved from reference TRBV5-1 and TRBJ1-1, is KAGVTQTPRYLIKTRGQQVTLSCSPISGHRSVSWYQQTPGQGLQFLFEYFSETQRNKGNFPGRFSGRQFSNSRSEMNVSTLELGDSALYLCASSLSSIAWTEAFFGQGTRLTVV.

The chain employs TRBV6-6 and TRBJ2-7; TRBD1 matches 7 bases. Germline values: CDR1 MNHNY, CDR2 SVGAGI (reference sequence). CDR3 length equals 15 residues. J gave up 2 bases and V 5 bases, and 9 bases lay outside the gene matches. DNA of the CDR3: TGTGCCAGCAGTCACCCCGGACAGGATGCCTACGAGCAGTACTTC. Its translation: CASSHPGQDAYEQYF.

The chain combines TRBV20-1 with TRBJ2-6, with D uncertain. The germline gives CDR1 DFQATT, CDR2 SNEGSKA (reference sequence). The CDR3 loop spans 15 amino acids. Deletions cut 3 bases from V and 0 bases from J, with 9 bases between. Here the CDR3 reads CSARETRSGANVLTF. For the CDR3, the DNA is TGCAGTGCTAGGGAAACTCGCTCTGGGGCCAACGTCCTGACTTTC.

The CDR3 loop reads CSVHFTSWETQYF. Here the CDR3 DNA reads TGCAGCGTGCACTTCACTAGCTGGGAGACCCAGTACTTC. The chain uses TRBV29-1 and TRBJ2-5, with D tentatively TRBD2 (6 bases). V was clipped by 6 bases and J by 5 bases, with 16 bases between them. The germline gives CDR1 SQVTM, CDR2 ANQGSEA. This CDR3 is built from 13 residues.

This clonotype has a handful of counts. This chain links TRBV9 with TRBJ2-1, with D possibly called TRBD1 or TRBD2 (5 bases each). The CDR3 is 11 residues long. V was clipped by 5 bases and J by 9 bases, with 9 bases between them. The germline CDR1 and CDR2 sequences are SGDLS and YYNGEE. CDR3 sequence (DNA): TGTGCCAGCAGTGTGGGGGTTGAGCAGTTCTTC. Protein product: CASSVGVEQFF.

This clonotype has a handful of counts. The chain recombines TRBV6-5 with TRBJ1-1, with 9 bases lining up with TRBD1. CDR1 MNHEY and CDR2 SVGAGI come from the germline V gene. This CDR3 spans 14 amino acids. The ends lost 7 bases at V and 1 base at J; junction bases unmatched: 4. CDR3 sequence reads: CASNLGQGNTEAFF. The CDR3 region has the DNA TGTGCCAGCAATTTGGGACAGGGGAACACTGAAGCTTTCTTT.

This chain connects TRBV6-5 to TRBJ1-1, with 8 bases that match TRBD1. The CDR3 has 16 residues. Germline V gene lookup returns CDR1 MNHEY and CDR2 SVGAGI. With 1 base clipped from V and 0 bases from J, the junction kept 4 bases outside the gene matches. DNA for the CDR3: TGTGCCAGCAGTTACTGGACAGGGACCATGAACACTGAAGCTTTCTTT. Translating it yields CASSYWTGTMNTEAFF.

This chain uses TRBV27 with TRBJ1-2; D unclear. The CDR3 sequence is 13 residues long. V shed 3 bases and J shed 3 bases, with 8 bases lying between them. From germline, CDR1 is MNHEY and CDR2 SMNVEV (reference sequence). CDR3 in amino acids: CASSFGSDYGYTF. The CDR3 DNA reads TGTGCCAGCAGTTTTGGGAGTGACTATGGCTACACCTTC.

The chain joins TRBV6-1 to TRBJ1-2; D is perhaps TRBD1 (6 bases). The CDR3 covers 17 residues. Germline assignment: CDR1 MNHNS and CDR2 SASEGT. V lost 2 bases and J 6 bases, leaving 22 bases between the germline ends. DNA of the CDR3: TGTGCCAGCAGTGAACGTTTTAGGGGGGGCGGCCGGCATGGCTACACCTTC. Its translation: CASSERFRGGGRHGYTF.

The chain is built from TRBV5-4 and TRBJ2-2; D is ambiguous. Germline lookup yields CDR1 SGHNT and CDR2 YYREEE (reference sequence). This CDR3 comprises 12 residues. The V and J ends lost 4 bases and 3 bases respectively, with 4 bases between them. The CDR3 reads CASSDYTGELFF. CDR3 sequence (DNA): TGTGCCAGCAGCGACTACACCGGGGAGCTGTTTTTT. Full variable domain (remainder filled in from reference TRBV5-4 and TRBJ2-2): ETGVTQSPTHLIKTRGQQVTLRCSSQSGHNTVSWYQQALGQGPQFIFQYYREEENGRGNFPPRFSGLQFPNYSSELNVNALELDDSALYLCASSDYTGELFFGEGSRLTVL.

J is TRBJ2-1 and V is TRBV6-5; D call uncertain. The CDR3 covers 13 residues. The germline V gene encodes CDR1 MNHEY and CDR2 SVGAGI. Between the trimmed V and J ends, which lost 0 bases and 9 bases, there was a span of 9 bases. For the CDR3, the DNA is TGTGCCAGCAGTTACTCGAAAGGCTTTGAGCAGTTCTTC. Its translation is CASSYSKGFEQFF.